Included here is one TCR beta chain sequence, with context. The data belong to a study of blood T cell repertoires in COVID-19. As for the study in general: Some COVID-19 samples were acute and others convalescent; all came from the United States, Italy and Spain. From T cells, B-cell-depleted T cells, or PBMCs came the material, which was cDNA or gDNA.

How the authors handled the data: Reference gene primer amplification in the assay estimated nucleated cell counts. Sequencing used immunoSEQ multiplex PCR; TCRdb keeps in-frame clones, though not all of them. V and J calls and clone size come straight from that table; D and trimming were deduced from the DNA. In the table there are around 70,000 clones, 65% to 85% of which are singletons. Sequencing was done on a sample of peripheral blood. The receptor was isolated from a woman between 55 and 75 years old with acute or convalescent COVID-19.

DNA of the CDR3: TGTGCCAGCAGGGGGACAGGGGAGAAGAACACTGAAGCTTTCTTT. Encoded protein: CASRGTGEKNTEAFF. The chain uses TRBV28 and TRBJ1-1; 10 positions agree with TRBD1. This CDR3 region has 15 residues. Trimming cost V 6 bases and J 1 base; bases outside gene matches: 5. Germline CDR1 reads MDHEN; CDR2 reads SYDVKM.